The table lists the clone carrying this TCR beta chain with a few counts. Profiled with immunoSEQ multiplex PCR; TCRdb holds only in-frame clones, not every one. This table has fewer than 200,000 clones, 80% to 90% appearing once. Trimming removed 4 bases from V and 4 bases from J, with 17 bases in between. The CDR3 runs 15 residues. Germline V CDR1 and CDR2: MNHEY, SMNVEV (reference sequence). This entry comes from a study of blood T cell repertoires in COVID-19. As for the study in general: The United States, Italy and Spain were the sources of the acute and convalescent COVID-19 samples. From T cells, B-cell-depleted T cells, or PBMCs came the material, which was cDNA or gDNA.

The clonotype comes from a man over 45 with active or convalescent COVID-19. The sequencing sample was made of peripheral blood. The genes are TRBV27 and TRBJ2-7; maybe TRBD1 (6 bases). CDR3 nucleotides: TGTGCCAGCAGTTCAATTTCAGGGCAGGGGTACGAGCAGTACTTC. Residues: CASSSISGQGYEQYF.